The TCR beta chain under discussion was sequenced for a study of T cells in Graves' hyperthyroidism and ophthalmopathy. V was clipped by 3 bases and J by 8 bases; unmatched bases: 3. CDR1 is LGHNA, CDR2 YSLEER, per germline. The CDR3 has 15 amino acids. Amplified TCR beta CDR3 regions derived from RNA transcripts. In the first-round RT-PCR of the TCR CDR3, the HTBI primer set was used. TCRdb reprocessed the multiplex PCR reads with MiXCR, giving one entry per CDR3 protein. The sample includes fewer than 700,000 distinct CDR3 sequences, about a sixth of them seen just once. Findings and limits, study-wide: Ophthalmopathy was separated from stable hyperthyroidism by a 13 V-J model.

On this clonotype: Its specificity is not known.

In the ophthalmopathy cohort, Clinical Activity Score was at least 3, NOSPECS grade at least 4, and duration under 3 months. Uncontrolled infection, other autoimmune disease, pregnancy or lactation disqualified patients from enrolment. Sequencing input: blood. The TCR sequence derives from a woman between 18 and 29 years old with Graves' ophthalmopathy. V gene TRBV4-3 combines with J gene TRBJ2-1, with 14 bases identical to TRBD2. The CDR3 spells CASSHGTSGSDEQFF. CDR3 DNA: TGCGCCAGCAGCCACGGGACTAGCGGGAGTGATGAGCAGTTCTTC.